The 23 T cell receptor beta chains below come from one sample, sequenced in a study of Graves' ophthalmopathy and Graves' hyperthyroidism. Amplified material comprised TCR beta CDR3 regions derived from RNA transcripts. HTBI-primed RT-PCR formed the first round, and a multiplex PCR formed the second. One entry per CDR3 protein, called by TCRdb with MiXCR from the multiplex PCR reads. The repertoire has fewer than 600,000 distinct CDR3 sequences, around 15% of them found once; the top ten carry about a tenth. Sequencing was carried out using blood. Receptors were obtained from a woman aged 25 to 39 with Graves' ophthalmopathy.

The V and J genes are TRBV15 and TRBJ2-7; a possible D gene is TRBD1 (6 bases). The germline V gene encodes CDR1 LNHNV and CDR2 YYDKDF (reference sequence). The CDR3 length is 15 residues. The V and J ends lost 3 bases and 4 bases respectively, with 16 bases between them. The CDR3 loop is CATSSPGQVLYEQYF. DNA of the CDR3: TGTGCCACCAGCAGTCCGGGACAAGTCCTATACGAGCAGTACTTC.

This clonotype was counted a few times. The chain is built from TRBV3-1 and TRBJ2-5; D might be TRBD1 (6 bases). The CDR3 length is 14 residues. Germline CDR1 and CDR2: LGHDT and YNNKEL (reference sequence). Trimming removed 1 base from V and 5 bases from J, with 11 bases in between. The CDR3 loop is CASSQGVGAETQYF. In nucleotides, the CDR3 is TGTGCCAGCAGCCAAGGGGTGGGGGCGGAGACCCAGTACTTC.

In the case of this clonotype: One end of the junction does not line up with germline, which may come from a read error. The rearrangement links TRBV12-3 or TRBV12-4 to TRBJ1-2, with 7 bases matching TRBD1. This CDR3 spans 14 amino acids. The CDR3: CASCLALQGSGYTF. The CDR3 DNA follows: TGCGCCAGCTGTTTAGCGCTACAGGGGAGTGGCTACACCTTC.

This clonotype was seen at least ten times. The CDR3 DNA sequence: TGTGCCAGCGGACGACAGGGCGCCTATGGCTACACCTTC. It codes for CASGRQGAYGYTF. The genes are TRBV12-3 or TRBV12-4 and TRBJ1-2; 7 bases match TRBD1. This CDR3 comprises 13 residues. Germline trimming cut 8 bases from V and 4 bases from J; bases unmatched to any gene: 7.

This clonotype was picked up many times. The rearrangement links TRBV30 to TRBJ1-6; TRBD1 is a possible D gene (5 bases). The CDR3 contains 15 residues. The germline V gene encodes CDR1 GTSNPN and CDR2 SVGIG (reference sequence). The ends were cut back, 4 bases at V and 10 bases at J, with 20 bases in the middle. The CDR3 here is CAWKGVGRVNSPLHF. The DNA for the CDR3 is TGTGCCTGGAAGGGCGTAGGCAGGGTCAACTCACCCCTCCACTTT.

At least ten counts were recorded for this clonotype. This rearrangement joins TRBV28 to TRBJ2-4; D could derive from TRBD1 or TRBD2 (6 bases each). The CDR3 sequence is 16 residues long. In germline, CDR1 is MDHEN, CDR2 SYDVKM. V was clipped by 5 bases and J by 3 bases, with 17 bases between them. The CDR3 region has the DNA TGTGCCAGCAGTCGGGCCGGGGGCGCGGTCAAAAACATTCAGTACTTC. It encodes CASSRAGGAVKNIQYF. Full variable domain (outside the CDR3, taken from reference TRBV28 and TRBJ2-4): DVKVTQSSRYLVKRTGEKVFLECVQDMDHENMFWYRQDPGLGLRLIYFSYDVKMKEKGDIPEGYSVSREKKERFSLILESASTNQTSMYLCASSRAGGAVKNIQYFGAGTRLSVL.

This clonotype was found many times. The gene calls are TRBV19 and TRBJ2-7; the match to TRBD1 covers 8 bases. CDR1 and CDR2 from the germline V gene are LNHDA and SQIVND (reference sequence). The length of the CDR3 is 14 residues. J was trimmed by 4 bases and V by 5 bases; bases with no gene match: 7. CDR3 sequence reads: CASSEGQGTYEQYF. The DNA of the CDR3 is TGTGCCAGTAGTGAAGGACAGGGTACGTACGAGCAGTACTTC. The entire variable domain, with the rest obtained from reference TRBV19 and TRBJ2-7, is as follows: DGGITQSPKYLFRKEGQNVTLSCEQNLNHDAMYWYRQDPGQGLRLIYYSQIVNDFQKGDIAEGYSVSREKKESFPLTVTSAQKNPTAFYLCASSEGQGTYEQYFGPGTRLTVT.

This clonotype came up many times. CDR3 region: CASSSGGVYEQYF. The CDR3 DNA reads TGTGCCAGCTCCTCCGGGGGAGTCTACGAGCAGTACTTC. The chain links TRBV28 to TRBJ2-7; maybe TRBD2 (6 bases). Trimming stripped 8 bases from V and 3 bases from J, with 14 bases between. The CDR3 is made up of 13 amino acids. Germline values: CDR1 MDHEN, CDR2 SYDVKM.

This rearrangement joins TRBV30 to TRBJ1-5, with a tentative D call TRBD1 (5 bases). Germline V lookup: CDR1 GTSNPN, CDR2 SVGIG (reference sequence). The CDR3 spans 17 residues. V shed 3 bases and J shed 5 bases, with 23 bases lying between them. CDR3 in DNA: TGTGCCTGGAGGGTAACCCCCTTGACAGCATTGCATCAGCCCCAGCATTTT. Protein product: CAWRVTPLTALHQPQHF.

Details on this clonotype: A read error may explain this, as a much larger clone is one base away. The rearrangement uses TRBV9 and TRBJ1-3; D gene uncertain. The length of the CDR3 is 15 residues. Germline values: CDR1 SGDLS, CDR2 YYNGEE. CDR3 sequence reads: CASSVAGNSGNTMYF. The CDR3 DNA is TGTGCCAGCAGCGTAGCGGGGAACTCTGGAAACACCATGTATTTT.

The sample holds many counts of this clonotype. The chain combines TRBV2 with TRBJ1-2; no clear D gene. This CDR3 comprises 13 residues. The germline V gene encodes CDR1 SNHLY and CDR2 FYNNEI. V was trimmed by 0 bases and J by 3 bases, leaving 5 bases between them. DNA for the CDR3: TGTGCCAGCAGTGAAGCGCCGCACTATGGCTACACCTTC. Translated: CASSEAPHYGYTF.

The V gene is TRBV30, the J gene TRBJ1-1, with D hard to call. In germline, CDR1 is GTSNPN, CDR2 SVGIG (reference sequence). The CDR3 consists of 13 residues. V was cut by 3 bases and J by 5 bases, with 13 bases left in between. CDR3: CAWRLSGSTEAFF. CDR3 in DNA: TGTGCCTGGAGGCTATCCGGCTCGACTGAAGCTTTCTTT.

This clonotype was found many times. This sequence joins TRBV27 and TRBJ1-1; no clear D gene. The CDR3 has 14 residues. Germline CDR1 MNHEY, CDR2 SMNVEV (reference sequence). V was trimmed by 3 bases and J by 0 bases, leaving 8 bases between them. Here the CDR3 reads CASSFSVMNTEAFF. In DNA form, the CDR3 reads TGTGCCAGCAGTTTTTCAGTGATGAACACTGAAGCTTTCTTT.

This clonotype was counted at least ten times. The chain is built from TRBV6-1 and TRBJ1-5; 7 bases align to TRBD1. CDR1 and CDR2 (germline): MNHNS, SASEGT. This CDR3 contains 18 residues. V was pared by 5 bases and J by 2 bases, with 15 bases of the junction left unmatched. The CDR3 spells CASSKPPPTGVGNQPQHF. CDR3 sequence (DNA): TGTGCCAGCAGTAAACCCCCCCCTACAGGGGTCGGCAATCAGCCCCAGCATTTT.

This clonotype has a handful of counts. V gene TRBV9 combines with J gene TRBJ2-4; 7 nucleotides agree with TRBD1. The V gene's germline CDR1 is SGDLS and CDR2 YYNGEE. Trimming at V came to 4 bases and at J to 5 bases, leaving 9 bases not matched to a gene. The CDR3 is 15 amino acids. Written as DNA, the CDR3 is TGTGCCAGCAGCTCAACCGGGACAGCTCAAAACATTCAGTACTTC. Its translation is CASSSTGTAQNIQYF.

This clonotype was recorded at least ten times. The rearrangement joins TRBV11-2 to TRBJ2-5; 8 bases fit TRBD1. This CDR3 is 16 amino acids long. Per the germline V gene, CDR1 is SGHAT and CDR2 is FQNNGV. With 4 bases clipped from V and 3 bases from J, the junction kept 10 bases outside the gene matches. The CDR3 sequence is CASSSTRTGREETQYF. The CDR3 nucleotides are TGTGCCAGCAGCTCCACCAGGACAGGGAGAGAAGAGACCCAGTACTTC.

This clonotype showed up many times. Since a much larger clone is just one base distant, this may be a read error. The chain recombines TRBV6-1 with TRBJ1-1; TRBD1 matches at 7 bases. Germline lookup yields CDR1 MNHNS and CDR2 SASEGT. V lost 5 bases to trimming and J lost 5 bases; unmatched junction nucleotides: 5. The CDR3 has 13 amino acids. CDR3 in DNA: TGTGCCAGCAGTCCGACAGGGAAAACTGAAGCTTTCTTT. Its protein is CASSPTGKTEAFF.

This clonotype occurred many times. One end of the junction fails to match germline, which may point to a read error. The chain is built from TRBV27 and TRBJ1-2; TRBD1 is a possible D gene (5 bases). CDR1 is MNHEY and CDR2 is SMNVEV in the germline V gene (reference sequence). This CDR3 region has 16 residues. CDR3 sequence: CVSSLSRQGANYGYTF. CDR3 sequence (DNA): TGTGTCAGCAGTTTATCGCGGCAGGGAGCTAACTATGGCTACACCTTC.

The rearrangement links TRBV6-1 to TRBJ2-7; D is perhaps TRBD1 (6 bases). The CDR3 sequence is 12 residues long. Trimming removed 5 bases from V and 7 bases from J, with 12 bases in between. CDR1 is MNHNS and CDR2 is SASEGT in the germline V gene. The CDR3 sequence: CASSRPQGEQYF. The CDR3 DNA is TGTGCCAGCAGTAGGCCTCAGGGGGAGCAGTACTTC.

This clonotype was counted only a few times. The chain couples TRBV25-1 to TRBJ1-6; D gene unclear. The V end was cut by 3 bases, the J end by 8 bases, with 17 bases between. The CDR3 has 16 amino acids. From germline, CDR1 is MGHDK and CDR2 SYGVNS. Here the CDR3 DNA reads TGTGCCAGCAGTGACTCTCACGGTGGGTTTTATTCACCCCTCCACTTT. This codes for CASSDSHGGFYSPLHF.

This clonotype was seen many times. The DNA of the CDR3 is TGTGCCAGCAGTTCCCAAAAACTAGCGGTAAACCAAGAGACCCAGTACTTC. This codes for CASSSQKLAVNQETQYF. The chain is built from TRBV28 and TRBJ2-5; 8 bases map to TRBD2. Unmatched junction bases numbered 10, after V lost 4 bases and J lost 0 bases. This CDR3 is built from 17 residues. Germline values: CDR1 MDHEN, CDR2 SYDVKM. The full variable domain, with the rest looked up from reference TRBV28 and TRBJ2-5, is DVKVTQSSRYLVKRTGEKVFLECVQDMDHENMFWYRQDPGLGLRLIYFSYDVKMKEKGDIPEGYSVSREKKERFSLILESASTNQTSMYLCASSSQKLAVNQETQYFGPGTRLLVL.

The table lists this clonotype with many counts. The chain couples TRBV12-3 or TRBV12-4 to TRBJ2-7; D unclear. V was cut by 3 bases and J by 2 bases, with 14 bases left in between. This CDR3 contains 15 residues. The DNA of the CDR3 is TGTGCCAGCAGTTTCAGGCGGCAGGATACCTACGAGCAGTACTTC. Protein: CASSFRRQDTYEQYF.

A remark on this clonotype: One base away lies a much larger clone, so this may be a sequencing read error. The CDR3 DNA reads as TGTGCCAGCAGCTTACTGACAGCCCAAGAGACCCAGTACTTC. Protein sequence: CASSLLTAQETQYF. The gene calls are TRBV11-2 and TRBJ2-5; D perhaps matches TRBD1 (5 bases). Germline V gives CDR1 SGHAT, CDR2 FQNNGV. The CDR3 covers 14 residues. The V end lost 2 bases, the J end lost 1 base, and 8 bases lay between the germline ends.